The 12 T cell receptor beta chains below all came from one sample that was sequenced in a study of cytomegalovirus exposure and HLA in healthy donors. Primers included in the PCR were 60 Vbeta and 13 Jbeta primers. Sequencing was performed with immunoSEQ multiplex PCR; in TCRdb, only in-frame clones are kept and a portion is missing. The sample includes some 120,000 clones, over 60% of them seen just once. The sample comprised PBMCs. These receptors came from a human donor in good health.

The chain links TRBV6-5 to TRBJ2-3; the match to TRBD2 covers 9 bases. Germline assignment: CDR1 MNHEY and CDR2 SVGAGI. The CDR3 is made up of 14 amino acids. Trimming removed 6 bases from V and 3 bases from J; junction bases left unmatched: 4. The CDR3 nucleotides are TGTGCCAGCAGCCCGACTAGCGGAACAGATACGCAGTATTTT. Its protein product is CASSPTSGTDTQYF.

This clone was seen a single time. Written as DNA, the CDR3 is TGTGCCAGCAGCCAATCGGCGGGGATCTCCTACGAGCAGTACTTC. It translates to CASSQSAGISYEQYF. The chain has TRBV4-2 and TRBJ2-7; possible D gene TRBD2, 6 bases. The CDR3 is 15 amino acids. The germline gives CDR1 LGHNA, CDR2 YNFKEQ. V lost 2 bases and J lost 0, with 11 bases in between.

The chain combines TRBV11-1 with TRBJ2-7; D is unresolved. There are 15 residues in the CDR3. Germline V gene data show CDR1 as SGHAT and CDR2 as FQDESV (reference sequence). Trimming took 5 bases from V and 0 from J, leaving 14 bases between them. The CDR3 coding sequence is TGTGCCAGCAGCCCCCTCGCCCCAGTCTCCTACGAGCAGTACTTC. Translated: CASSPLAPVSYEQYF.

This chain uses TRBV7-8 with TRBJ2-2; D gene unclear. The V end lost 4 bases, the J end lost 8 bases, and 11 bases lay between the germline ends. The CDR3 spans 13 residues. Germline V gene data show CDR1 as SGHVS and CDR2 as FQNEAQ. In nucleotides, the CDR3 is TGTGCCAGCAGCTACTCGTGGGCTGGGGAGCTGTTTTTT. Amino acid sequence: CASSYSWAGELFF. Combining the CDR3 with reference TRBV7-8 and TRBJ2-2 gives the whole variable domain GAGVSQSPRYKVAKRGQDVALRCDPISGHVSLFWYQQALGQGPEFLTYFQNEAQLDKSGLPSDRFFAERPEGSVSTLKIQRTQQEDSAVYLCASSYSWAGELFFGEGSRLTVL.

The genes are TRBV27 and TRBJ2-5, with 10 bases fitting TRBD2. The CDR3 consists of 17 residues. Looked up from germline, CDR1 is MNHEY and CDR2 is SMNVEV (reference sequence). Germline trimming cut 5 bases from V and 4 bases from J; bases unmatched to any gene: 13. CDR3 coding DNA: TGTGCCAGCAGTAATCCCGGGACTAGCGTGGGAGGAGAGACCCAGTACTTC. Its translation is CASSNPGTSVGGETQYF.

This clone appeared once. This chain joins TRBV6-1 and TRBJ2-5; the match to TRBD2 covers 12 bases. The germline gives CDR1 MNHNS, CDR2 SASEGT. Unmatched junction bases numbered 5, after V lost 5 bases and J lost 4 bases. This CDR3 comprises 15 residues. The CDR3 region is CASSSASGGVETQYF. The CDR3 DNA is TGTGCCAGCAGTTCCGCTAGCGGGGGGGTAGAGACCCAGTACTTC.

V and J are TRBV4-1 and TRBJ2-7; tentative D call: TRBD1 (6 bases). Trimming cost V 1 base and J 3 bases, with 13 bases left between them. This CDR3 contains 15 residues. Germline V gene lookup returns CDR1 MGHRA and CDR2 YSYEKL. The CDR3 protein is CASSQAGQSFYEQYF. Here the CDR3 DNA reads TGCGCCAGCAGCCAAGCTGGACAGTCCTTCTACGAGCAGTACTTC.

The chain couples TRBV21-1 to TRBJ1-1; the table's D call TRBD1 went unverified against the DNA. TRBV21-1 is a pseudogene. The length of the CDR3 is 18 residues. As DNA, the CDR3 is TGTGCCAGCATCAGGGGTCAGGGGGCGAATGGGGCGGAAGCTGAAGCTTTCTTT. Protein product: CASIRGQGANGAEAEAFF.

The V and J genes are TRBV6-1 and TRBJ1-2; no clear D. Germline V gene sequence: CDR1 MNHNS, CDR2 SASEGT. There are 13 residues in the CDR3. V lost 4 bases and J lost 8, with 14 bases in between. The CDR3 nucleotides read TGTGCCAGCAGTGCCACAGATTTCGGCGGCTACACCTTC. Translated: CASSATDFGGYTF.

The V and J genes are TRBV4-2 and TRBJ2-1, with 10 positions matching TRBD2. Trimming cost V 4 bases and J 0 bases; bases outside gene matches: 3. CDR3 length: 16 amino acids. The germline gives CDR1 LGHNA, CDR2 YNFKEQ. The CDR3 DNA sequence: TGTGCCAGCAGCCTTATAGCGGGGGGCTCCTACAATGAGCAGTTCTTC. It yields the protein CASSLIAGGSYNEQFF.

J is TRBJ2-1 and V is TRBV7-3, with a tentative D call TRBD1 (6 bases). The CDR3 is 17 residues long. Per germline, CDR1 SGHTA and CDR2 FQGTGA. V lost 5 bases, J lost 0 bases, and 17 bases lay in between. Here the CDR3 reads CASSPVAGESSYNEQFF. The CDR3 DNA is TGTGCCAGCAGCCCTGTCGCAGGGGAGAGCTCCTACAATGAGCAGTTCTTC.

V is TRBV9 and J is TRBJ2-5; TRBD2 matches 15 bases. Per the germline V gene, CDR1 is SGDLS and CDR2 is YYNGEE. V dropped 4 bases and J dropped 5; count of bases not matched to a gene: 3. The CDR3 spans 15 residues. Written as DNA, the CDR3 is TGTGCCAGCAGCATCGGGACTAGCGGGGGGGAGACCCAGTACTTC. It encodes CASSIGTSGGETQYF. Combining the CDR3 with reference TRBV9 and TRBJ2-5 gives the whole variable domain DSGVTQTPKHLITATGQRVTLRCSPRSGDLSVYWYQQSLDQGLQFLIQYYNGEERAKGNILERFSAQQFPDLHSELNLSSLELGDSALYFCASSIGTSGGETQYFGPGTRLLVL.